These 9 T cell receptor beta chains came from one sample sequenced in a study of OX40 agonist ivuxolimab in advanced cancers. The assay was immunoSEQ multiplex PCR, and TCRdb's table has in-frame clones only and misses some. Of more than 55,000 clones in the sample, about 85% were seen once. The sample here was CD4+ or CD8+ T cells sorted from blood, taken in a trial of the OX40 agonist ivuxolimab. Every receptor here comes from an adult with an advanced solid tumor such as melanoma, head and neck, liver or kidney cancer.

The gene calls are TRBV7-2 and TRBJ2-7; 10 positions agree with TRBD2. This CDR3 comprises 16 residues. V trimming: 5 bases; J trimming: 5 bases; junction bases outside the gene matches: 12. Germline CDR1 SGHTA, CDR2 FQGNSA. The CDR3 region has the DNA TGTGCCAGCAGCCTGGCGAGAGCGGGAGGGACCCACGAGCAGTACTTC. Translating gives CASSLARAGGTHEQYF.

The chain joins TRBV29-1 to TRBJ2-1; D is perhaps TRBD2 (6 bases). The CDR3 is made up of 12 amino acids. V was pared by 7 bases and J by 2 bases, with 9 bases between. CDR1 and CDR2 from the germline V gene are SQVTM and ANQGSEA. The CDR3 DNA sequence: TGCAGCGACCGGACTACCTACAATGAGCAGTTCTTC. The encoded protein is CSDRTTYNEQFF.

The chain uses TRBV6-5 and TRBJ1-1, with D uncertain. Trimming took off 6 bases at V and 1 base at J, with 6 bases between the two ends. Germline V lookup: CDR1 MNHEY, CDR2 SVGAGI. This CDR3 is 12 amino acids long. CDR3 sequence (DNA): TGTGCCAGCAGAGACTGGAACACTGAAGCTTTCTTT. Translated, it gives CASRDWNTEAFF.

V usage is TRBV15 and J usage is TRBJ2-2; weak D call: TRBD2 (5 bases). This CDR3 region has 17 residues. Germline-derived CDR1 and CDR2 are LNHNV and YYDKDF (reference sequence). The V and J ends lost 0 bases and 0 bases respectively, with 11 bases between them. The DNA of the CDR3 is TGTGCCACCAGCAGAGATCACCAAGCGGCGAACACCGGGGAGCTGTTTTTT. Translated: CATSRDHQAANTGELFF. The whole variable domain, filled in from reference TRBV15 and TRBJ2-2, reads DAMVIQNPRYQVTQFGKPVTLSCSQTLNHNVMYWYQQKSSQAPKLLFHYYDKDFNNEADTPDNFQSRRPNTSFCFLDIRSPGLGDTAMYLCATSRDHQAANTGELFFGEGSRLTVL.

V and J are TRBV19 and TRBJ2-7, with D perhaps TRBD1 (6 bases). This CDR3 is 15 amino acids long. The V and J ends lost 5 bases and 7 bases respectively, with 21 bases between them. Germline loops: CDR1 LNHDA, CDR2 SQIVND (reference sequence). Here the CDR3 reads CASSQGLQRRGEQYF. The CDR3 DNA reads TGTGCCAGTAGTCAGGGGCTACAGCGGAGAGGGGAGCAGTACTTC. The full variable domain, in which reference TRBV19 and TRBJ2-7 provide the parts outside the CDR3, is DGGITQSPKYLFRKEGQNVTLSCEQNLNHDAMYWYRQDPGQGLRLIYYSQIVNDFQKGDIAEGYSVSREKKESFPLTVTSAQKNPTAFYLCASSQGLQRRGEQYFGPGTRLTVT.

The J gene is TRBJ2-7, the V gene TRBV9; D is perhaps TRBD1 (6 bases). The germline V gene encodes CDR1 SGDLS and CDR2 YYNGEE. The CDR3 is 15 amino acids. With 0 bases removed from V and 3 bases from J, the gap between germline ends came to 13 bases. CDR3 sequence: CASSVGDRSIYEQYF. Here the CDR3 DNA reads TGTGCCAGCAGCGTAGGAGACAGGAGCATCTACGAGCAGTACTTC. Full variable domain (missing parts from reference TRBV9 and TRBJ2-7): DSGVTQTPKHLITATGQRVTLRCSPRSGDLSVYWYQQSLDQGLQFLIQYYNGEERAKGNILERFSAQQFPDLHSELNLSSLELGDSALYFCASSVGDRSIYEQYFGPGTRLTVT.

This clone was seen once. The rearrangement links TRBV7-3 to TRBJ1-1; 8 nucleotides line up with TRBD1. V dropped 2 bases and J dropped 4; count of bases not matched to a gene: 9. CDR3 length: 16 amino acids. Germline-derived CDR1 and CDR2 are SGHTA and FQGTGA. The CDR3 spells CASSLLGRGRSTEAFF. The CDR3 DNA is TGTGCCAGCAGCTTACTAGGCAGGGGGCGGAGCACTGAAGCTTTCTTT.

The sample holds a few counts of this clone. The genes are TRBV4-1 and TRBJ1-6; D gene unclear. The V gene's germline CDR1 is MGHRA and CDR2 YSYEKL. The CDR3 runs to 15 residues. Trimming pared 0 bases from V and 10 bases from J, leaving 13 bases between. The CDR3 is CASSQEGGLYSPLHF. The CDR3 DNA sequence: TGCGCCAGCAGCCAAGAAGGAGGGCTATACTCACCCCTCCACTTT.

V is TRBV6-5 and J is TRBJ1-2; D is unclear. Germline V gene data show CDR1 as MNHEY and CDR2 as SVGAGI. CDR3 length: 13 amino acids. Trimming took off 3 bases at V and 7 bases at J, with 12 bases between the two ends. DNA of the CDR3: TGTGCCAGCAGTTATCGGGGTTATTCTGGCTACACCTTC. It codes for CASSYRGYSGYTF.